The entry below gives a single T cell receptor beta chain sequence along with its context. This clone has a single count. Its antigen target is currently unknown. Per-nucleotide qualities are absent, and no much larger clonotype sits a single base away. For deep sequencing, each PBMC sample was run in six replicates, with libraries mostly built from approximately 500 ng of input genomic DNA. TCRbeta libraries were prepared with the immunoSEQ hsTCRbeta kit according to the manufacturer's instructions. Sequencing of the completed libraries took place using an Illumina NovaSeq 6000 S4 flow cell after they had been pooled to around 3.3 nM. The original methods were these. The immunoSEQ Analyzer handled quality control and preprocessing of the raw data. The analysis was limited to productive rearrangements, and each clonotype was defined by a unique CDR3 amino acid sequence. Repertoire clonality was estimated as the Gini-Simpson index, which was calculated using the R package tcR. Student's t test was used to compare Gini indices, and Pearson correlation was used to assess associations with tumor size change. In its TCRdb copy, this immuneACCESS table keeps in-frame sequences only and misses some clones. Where compared with another copy, unresolved V genes explain less than half of these, and the others have no known cause. V and J calls and clone size come straight from that table; D and trimming were deduced from the DNA. This sample holds over 14,000 clones; 71% were observed only once. About 3.1% of the sample is in the top ten clones.

In light of the paper, this sample's time point label describes: before neoadjuvant nivolumab. None of the patients had received prior systemic or radiation treatment, and all were newly diagnosed with stage II-IVA oral cavity squamous cell carcinoma. The cohort was composed of patients with HPV-negative, locally advanced oral cavity squamous cell carcinoma. No culture maintenance or expansion was done, as the peripheral blood mononuclear cells went straight to analysis. The samples were obtained from a longitudinal correlative study of a single-arm phase II trial testing neoadjuvant nivolumab in oral cavity squamous cell carcinoma. Genomic DNA-based TCRbeta sequencing was performed on subject-matched pre- and post-treatment PBMCs and tumors from three responders and three non-responders. Peripheral blood mononuclear cells were collected before nivolumab treatment and again after treatment, at the time of surgery. Genomic DNA was isolated from PBMCs using the Maxwell RSC DNA from Cells kit.

The entry originates in a study of neoadjuvant anti-PD-1 for oral cavity cancer (dated by TCRdb to the early 2020s). For context, the study as a whole: Before curative-intent surgical resection, most patients were given three to four biweekly doses of nivolumab at 3 mg/kg. For patients who did not progress, a fourth nivolumab dose was given around day 43, followed by definitive surgical resection on days 50-56. Under RECIST 1.1, a patient counted as a responder if showing complete response, partial response or stable disease, and as a non-responder if showing progression. There were 12 patients in the parent correlative cohort, and the response rate was around 30%.

The CDR3, cysteine through phenylalanine, is 14 amino acids long. CDR3 DNA only is kept here, 42 bases in frame from base 1. Ends trimmed: V by 8 bases, J by 6 bases; bases unmatched to a gene: 8. The germline V gene yields SNHLY for CDR1 and FYNNEI for CDR2. Here is what the overall study found, with its caveats: Only a few patients per response group were included in the TCR analyses, and larger cohorts for validation were called for by the authors. Higher pretreatment blood TCRbeta clonality and lower post-treatment tumor TCRbeta clonality were correlated with higher pretreatment blood Treg/Th17 ratios. After neoadjuvant nivolumab, T cell clonality (Gini index) in PBMCs was significantly higher in non-responders than in responders.

The specimen comprised PBMCs, sampled before nivolumab (anti-PD-1) treatment. The receptor was derived from a person aged 40-85 years with oral cavity squamous cell carcinoma. Recombination linked TRBV2 to TRBJ2-1; 9 junctional bases match TRBD2. In nucleotide form, the sequence is TGTGCCAGCCATCCGGGACTAGCTAGCAATGAGCAGTTCTTC. Its translation reads: CASHPGLASNEQFF.